The 5 T cell receptor beta chains in this list originate from one sample, sequenced in a study of long-term antiretroviral therapy in people with HIV. Version v3.0 of the immunoSEQ assay ran at survey level. Here immunoSEQ multiplex PCR was the method, and the copy in TCRdb shows in-frame clones only, minus some. Here the sample spans about 24,000 clones, 75% to 85% being singletons. Here the sequenced sample was unsorted PBMCs, taken 3 years after starting antiretroviral therapy. These receptors were taken from a man in his fifties with HIV.

The V call is TRBV7-2, the J call TRBJ2-5, with TRBD2 matching over 14 bases. The germline gives CDR1 SGHTA, CDR2 FQGNSA. Trimming cost V 2 bases and J 4 bases; bases outside gene matches: 6. The CDR3 contains 17 residues. The DNA of the CDR3 is TGTGCCAGCAGCTTATCTTCCGGGACTAGCGGGAGAGAGACCCAGTACTTC. Translating it yields CASSLSSGTSGRETQYF.

The chain is built from TRBV12-5 and TRBJ2-5, with 10 bases identical to TRBD1. V gave up 6 bases and J gave up 6 bases; unmatched junction bases: 13. Germline V CDR1 and CDR2: LGHNT, FRNRAP. There are 16 residues in the CDR3. CDR3 amino acids: CASGPPGQGLGKTQYF. Here the CDR3 DNA reads TGTGCTAGTGGACCACCGGGACAGGGGTTGGGGAAGACCCAGTACTTC.

The table lists this clone with a count of one. V is TRBV7-9 and J is TRBJ2-6; D gene ambiguous. Germline V CDR1 and CDR2: SEHNR, FQNEAQ (reference sequence). V was shortened by 2 bases and J by 0 bases, with 8 bases between the two germline ends. CDR3 length: 16 amino acids. CDR3 residues: CASSLRLSSGANVLTF. The CDR3 nucleotides are TGTGCCAGCAGCTTAAGGCTGTCCTCTGGGGCCAACGTCCTGACTTTC.

The chain couples TRBV15 to TRBJ2-2; unclear D gene. The CDR3 sequence is 17 residues long. Germline V gene lookup returns CDR1 LNHNV and CDR2 YYDKDF (reference sequence). With 2 bases removed from V and 7 bases from J, the gap between germline ends came to 20 bases. The chain's CDR3 is CATSRPPLGGKDGELFF. The CDR3 DNA follows: TGTGCCACCAGCAGACCTCCCTTGGGCGGAAAAGACGGGGAGCTGTTTTTT.

The chain has TRBV28 and TRBJ1-3, with D unclear. The ends were cut back, 10 bases at V and 0 bases at J, with 13 bases in the middle. This CDR3 contains 14 residues. CDR1 MDHEN and CDR2 SYDVKM come from the germline V gene. CDR3 protein: CATRTGDSGNTIYF. The CDR3 DNA is TGTGCCACCAGGACCGGTGACTCTGGAAACACCATATATTTT.